Below are 26 T cell receptor beta chains sequenced from a single sample in a study of identical twins (dated by TCRdb to about 2016). Library preparation used 5' RACE. The listed sequencing device is Illumina HiSeq 2000. The public reads were run again by TCRdb, first through fastp at Q25 and then through MiXCR, and only productive beta chains were kept. Identical CDR3 proteins give one entry, which carries the most common genes and DNA. The sample contains hundreds of thousands of distinct CDR3 sequences, about 9.4% of them found a single time. The ten most abundant clones make up more than 0.75% of the sample. A further study also used this sample, focusing on yellow fever vaccine responses in identical twins.

Material for sequencing was PBMCs. Source of these receptors: a young woman in good health.

This clonotype was found once. The V call is TRBV6-2 or TRBV6-3, the J call TRBJ2-6, with D possibly matching TRBD2 (5 bases). CDR1 and CDR2 (germline): MNHEY, SVGEGT. The CDR3 spans 18 residues. V lost 1 base, J lost 0 bases, and 13 bases lay in between. The CDR3 region is CASSYYPGGTSGANVLTF. CDR3 coding DNA: TGTGCCAGCAGTTACTACCCCGGAGGAACCTCTGGGGCCAACGTCCTGACTTTC.

In this sample, this clonotype turned up a few times. The chain joins TRBV12-3 or TRBV12-4 to TRBJ2-7; tentatively, D is TRBD1 or TRBD2 (6 bases each). Trimming cost V 8 bases and J 3 bases, with 17 bases left between them. There are 14 residues in the CDR3. In nucleotides, the CDR3 is TGTGCCAGCGGCTATAGAGGGGGGCTCTACGAGCAGTACTTC. Protein product: CASGYRGGLYEQYF.

The gene calls are TRBV20-1 and TRBJ2-2; the D is unclear. The CDR3 spans 16 residues. Germline lookup yields CDR1 DFQATT and CDR2 SNEGSKA (reference sequence). V lost 0 bases, J lost 1 base, and 12 bases lay in between. In DNA, the CDR3 is TGCAGTGCTAGAGATCGTGGACGGGTGAACACCGGGGAGCTGTTTTTT. It specifies CSARDRGRVNTGELFF.

The table lists this clonotype with a few counts. J is TRBJ2-7 and V is TRBV5-1; TRBD1 matches at 8 bases. Per the germline V gene, CDR1 is SGHRS and CDR2 is YFSETQ. The CDR3 runs to 19 residues. J gave up 0 bases and V 0 bases, and 14 bases lay outside the gene matches. The CDR3 spells CASSLEIRDRSVSSYEQYF. CDR3 coding DNA: TGCGCCAGCAGCTTGGAAATTCGGGACAGGTCTGTTAGCTCCTACGAGCAGTACTTC.

Concerning this clonotype itself: A read error may be the cause here, since a much bigger clone is one base away. The chain joins TRBV20-1 to TRBJ2-1, with 10 nucleotides matching TRBD2. The CDR3 totals 17 residues. CDR1 DFQATT and CDR2 SNEGSKA come from the germline V gene (reference sequence). The CDR3 here is CCARDKASGRGYNEQFF. As DNA, the CDR3 is TGCTGTGCTAGAGATAAGGCTAGCGGGAGAGGATACAATGAGCAGTTCTTC.

The chain uses TRBV21-1 and TRBJ2-4; the table's D call, TRBD2, has no DNA check behind it. TRBV21-1 is tagged as a pseudogene. CDR3 length: 19 amino acids. CDR3 loop: CASSKEGPGHRQAKNIQYF. The CDR3 coding sequence is TGTGCCAGCAGCAAAGAGGGCCCCGGACACAGGCAAGCCAAAAACATTCAGTACTTC.

This chain joins TRBV6-1 and TRBJ2-7; no definite D call. The CDR3 loop spans 13 amino acids. Trimming took off 5 bases at V and 5 bases at J, with 13 bases between the two ends. The germline V gene has CDR1 MNHNS and CDR2 SASEGT. The CDR3 bases are TGTGCCAGCAGTACCCGCCCCGGCCACGAGCAGTACTTC. This encodes CASSTRPGHEQYF.

The rearrangement links TRBV20-1 to TRBJ2-5; 14 bases fit TRBD2. With V trimmed by 3 bases and J by 2 bases, 8 bases remained unmatched. The germline gives CDR1 DFQATT, CDR2 SNEGSKA (reference sequence). This CDR3 is 17 amino acids long. This CDR3 reads CSARPEGLAGAQETQYF. The CDR3 nucleotides read TGCAGTGCTAGGCCCGAGGGACTAGCGGGAGCACAAGAGACCCAGTACTTC.

The table lists this clonotype with a few counts. The chain couples TRBV6-2 or TRBV6-3 to TRBJ2-5, with D possibly TRBD1 on 5 matching bases. Trimming stripped 6 bases from V and 7 bases from J, with 15 bases between. Germline assignment: CDR1 MNHEY and CDR2 SVGEGT. CDR3 length equals 13 residues. The CDR3 DNA follows: TGTGCCAGCAGACAAGACAGCCCCTGGACCCAGTACTTC. Its protein is CASRQDSPWTQYF.

The chain combines TRBV12-3 or TRBV12-4 with TRBJ2-7; D not certain. V lost 5 bases to trimming and J lost 2 bases, with 13 bases between them. The CDR3 is 14 amino acids. The CDR3 region is CASSASPVTYEQYF. CDR3 in DNA: TGTGCCAGCAGTGCCTCCCCGGTAACCTACGAGCAGTACTTC.

This clonotype appeared a few times. The chain has TRBV5-4 and TRBJ2-1, with D unclear. Germline CDR1 and CDR2: SGHNT and YYREEE (reference sequence). Trimming shortened V by 4 bases and J by 0 bases, and 11 bases separated the two germline ends. There are 15 residues in the CDR3. CDR3 protein: CASSLEPASYNEQFF. CDR3 DNA: TGTGCCAGCAGCCTGGAGCCTGCCTCCTACAATGAGCAGTTCTTC.

This clonotype was detected only a few times. The J gene is TRBJ2-3, the V gene TRBV28; 9 bases align to TRBD2. The germline gives CDR1 MDHEN, CDR2 SYDVKM. This CDR3 is built from 12 residues. CDR3 protein: CAAGGSTDTQYF. The CDR3 DNA reads as TGTGCAGCGGGGGGAAGCACAGATACGCAGTATTTT.

This clonotype was counted a few times. The chain employs TRBV29-1 and TRBJ2-3, with D unclear. In germline, CDR1 is SQVTM, CDR2 ANQGSEA. V lost 2 bases and J 0 bases, leaving 6 bases between the germline ends. The CDR3 runs to 13 residues. CDR3 coding DNA: TGCAGCGTTGAATGGCGGAGCACAGATACGCAGTATTTT. Translated, it gives CSVEWRSTDTQYF.

This clonotype appeared many times. This sequence joins TRBV5-6 and TRBJ2-5, with D tentatively TRBD1 (6 bases). Germline CDR1 reads SGHDT; CDR2 reads YYEEEE. The CDR3 consists of 14 residues. Trimming removed 3 bases at V and 1 base at J, with 10 bases between. The CDR3 DNA reads as TGTGCCAGCAGCTCTCCAGGGGTCCAAGAGACCCAGTACTTC. This sequence encodes CASSSPGVQETQYF.

This CDR3 is CSARWGLGETQYF. The CDR3 DNA is TGCAGTGCTAGATGGGGGCTGGGTGAGACCCAGTACTTC. The rearrangement uses TRBV20-1 and TRBJ2-5, with a possible D match to TRBD1 (6 bases). Per the germline V gene, CDR1 is DFQATT and CDR2 is SNEGSKA (reference sequence). This CDR3 is 13 amino acids long. V was pared by 2 bases and J by 5 bases, with 12 bases between.

The rearrangement uses TRBV29-1 and TRBJ2-1, with D maybe TRBD1 (6 bases). Germline V gene data show CDR1 as SQVTM and CDR2 as ANQGSEA. This CDR3 region has 13 residues. Trimming shortened V by 5 bases and J by 4 bases, and 12 bases separated the two germline ends. CDR3 amino acids: CSVTGLAYNEQFF. CDR3 coding DNA: TGCAGCGTTACAGGGCTAGCATACAATGAGCAGTTCTTC.

A single count supports this clonotype. This chain uses TRBV5-1 with TRBJ2-1, with D maybe TRBD1 (5 bases). Germline assignment: CDR1 SGHRS and CDR2 YFSETQ. The V gene lost 6 bases and the J gene lost 4 bases, with 14 bases spanning the gap. The CDR3 runs 14 residues. This CDR3 is CASMVGQEYNEQFF. CDR3 coding DNA: TGCGCCAGCATGGTGGGGCAGGAGTACAATGAGCAGTTCTTC.

The gene calls are TRBV4-2 and TRBJ1-1; TRBD1 might be the D (5 bases). The V gene's germline CDR1 is LGHNA and CDR2 YNFKEQ. This CDR3 region has 16 residues. V lost 2 bases and J 1 base, leaving 14 bases between the germline ends. CDR3 DNA: TGTGCCAGCAGCCAATTGGCGGGGCAGACGAACACTGAAGCTTTCTTT. It codes for CASSQLAGQTNTEAFF.

This clonotype was detected ten times or more. J is TRBJ2-3 and V is TRBV5-1, with no clear D. This CDR3 spans 15 amino acids. V was pared by 0 bases and J by 0 bases, with 8 bases between. Germline V gene lookup returns CDR1 SGHRS and CDR2 YFSETQ. The DNA of the CDR3 is TGCGCCAGCAGCTTGGACAATACTAGCACAGATACGCAGTATTTT. It translates to CASSLDNTSTDTQYF.

This chain uses TRBV5-4 with TRBJ2-1; D not certain. The CDR3 runs 15 residues. Trimming shortened V by 8 bases and J by 0 bases, and 15 bases separated the two germline ends. CDR1 and CDR2 (germline): SGHNT, YYREEE (reference sequence). CDR3 sequence: CASSPILSSYNEQFF. DNA of the CDR3: TGTGCCAGTTCCCCTATACTCAGCTCCTACAATGAGCAGTTCTTC.

This chain joins TRBV20-1 and TRBJ2-7; a possible D gene is TRBD1 (6 bases). The CDR3 length is 13 residues. V gave up 7 bases and J gave up 5 bases, with 18 bases separating them. The germline V gene encodes CDR1 DFQATT and CDR2 SNEGSKA (reference sequence). CDR3 in amino acids: CSVSGTLAHEQYF. For the CDR3, the DNA is TGCAGTGTTTCTGGGACACTTGCCCACGAGCAGTACTTC.

The chain employs TRBV20-1 and TRBJ2-4; D possibly matches TRBD1 or TRBD2 (5 bases each). Trimming removed 4 bases at V and 7 bases at J, with 29 bases between. The germline gives CDR1 DFQATT, CDR2 SNEGSKA (reference sequence). This CDR3 is built from 18 residues. The CDR3 is CSANPDGVGTGLRNIQYF. CDR3 DNA sequence: TGCAGTGCTAACCCGGATGGGGTCGGGACGGGCCTCCGGAACATTCAGTACTTC.

This clonotype was detected many times. This chain connects TRBV29-1 to TRBJ1-5; D is perhaps TRBD1 (6 bases). With 4 bases removed from V and 0 bases from J, the gap between germline ends came to 10 bases. Germline assignment: CDR1 SQVTM and CDR2 ANQGSEA. This CDR3 has 14 residues. CDR3 sequence reads: CSVGGQHSNQPQHF. As DNA, the CDR3 is TGCAGCGTTGGGGGGCAGCATAGCAATCAGCCCCAGCATTTT.

V and J are TRBV20-1 and TRBJ2-7, with D unresolved. CDR1 is DFQATT, CDR2 SNEGSKA, per germline (reference sequence). V shed 2 bases and J shed 1 base, with 6 bases lying between them. This CDR3 is 12 amino acids long. In nucleotides, the CDR3 is TGCAGTGCTAGACCCGGATCCTACGAGCAGTACTTC. Its translation is CSARPGSYEQYF.

This clonotype has a handful of counts. The chain employs TRBV20-1 and TRBJ2-1; 7 bases map to TRBD1. With 5 bases clipped from V and 4 bases from J, the junction kept 17 bases outside the gene matches. This CDR3 comprises 17 residues. The germline CDR1 and CDR2 sequences are DFQATT and SNEGSKA (reference sequence). The CDR3 region is CSASSYTGVATYNEQFF. The CDR3 nucleotides are TGCAGTGCTTCTTCCTACACAGGGGTCGCCACATACAATGAGCAGTTCTTC.

This clonotype was recorded a few times. The chain is built from TRBV5-6 and TRBJ2-3, with D tentatively TRBD1 or TRBD2 (6 bases each). The germline V gene has CDR1 SGHDT and CDR2 YYEEEE. Trimming took 1 base from V and 5 from J, leaving 17 bases between them. The CDR3 loop spans 16 amino acids. The CDR3 DNA sequence: TGTGCCAGCAGCTTGTATCGGGGGCCCGAGAGAGATACGCAGTATTTT. It codes for CASSLYRGPERDTQYF.